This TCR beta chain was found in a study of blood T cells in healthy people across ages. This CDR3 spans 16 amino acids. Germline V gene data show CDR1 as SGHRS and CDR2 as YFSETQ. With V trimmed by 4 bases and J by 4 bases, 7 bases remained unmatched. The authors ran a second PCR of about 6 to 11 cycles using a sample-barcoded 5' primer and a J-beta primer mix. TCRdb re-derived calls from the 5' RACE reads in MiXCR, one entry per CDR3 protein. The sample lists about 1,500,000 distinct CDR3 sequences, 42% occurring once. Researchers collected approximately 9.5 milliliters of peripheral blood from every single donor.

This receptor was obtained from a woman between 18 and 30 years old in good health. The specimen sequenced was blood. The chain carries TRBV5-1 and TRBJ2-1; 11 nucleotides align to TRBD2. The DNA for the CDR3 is TGCGCCAGCAGCAAGGGACTAGCGGAGTCTTACAATGAGCAGTTCTTC. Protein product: CASSKGLAESYNEQFF.